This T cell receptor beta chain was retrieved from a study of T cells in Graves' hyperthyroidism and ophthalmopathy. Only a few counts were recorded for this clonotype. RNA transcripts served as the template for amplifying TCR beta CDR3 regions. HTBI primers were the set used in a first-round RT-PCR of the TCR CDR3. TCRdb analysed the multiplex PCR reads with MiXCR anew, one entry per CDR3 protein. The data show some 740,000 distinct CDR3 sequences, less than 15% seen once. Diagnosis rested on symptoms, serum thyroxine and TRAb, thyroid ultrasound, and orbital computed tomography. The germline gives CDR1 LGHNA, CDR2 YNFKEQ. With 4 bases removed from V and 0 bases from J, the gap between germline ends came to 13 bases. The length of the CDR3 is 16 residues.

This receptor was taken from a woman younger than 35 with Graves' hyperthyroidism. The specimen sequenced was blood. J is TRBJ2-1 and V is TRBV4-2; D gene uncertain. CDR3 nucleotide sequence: TGTGCCAGCAGCCCCAAGGCCAGTTTCTCCTACAATGAGCAGTTCTTC. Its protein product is CASSPKASFSYNEQFF.